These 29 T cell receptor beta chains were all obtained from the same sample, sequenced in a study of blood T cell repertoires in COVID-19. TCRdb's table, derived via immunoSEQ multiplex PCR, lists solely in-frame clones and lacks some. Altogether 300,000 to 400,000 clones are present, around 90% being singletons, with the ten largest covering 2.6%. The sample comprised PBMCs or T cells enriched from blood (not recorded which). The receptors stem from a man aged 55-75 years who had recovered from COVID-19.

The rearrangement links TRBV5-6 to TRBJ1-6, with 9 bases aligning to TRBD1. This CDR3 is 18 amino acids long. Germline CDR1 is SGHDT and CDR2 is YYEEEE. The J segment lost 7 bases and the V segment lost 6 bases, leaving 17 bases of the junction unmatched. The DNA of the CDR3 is TGTGCCAGCACCTCGGACAGGGGTGTTGGATTTATAAATTCACCCCTCCACTTT. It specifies CASTSDRGVGFINSPLHF. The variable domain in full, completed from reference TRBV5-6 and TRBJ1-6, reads DAGVTQSPTHLIKTRGQQVTLRCSPKSGHDTVSWYQQALGQGPQFIFQYYEEEERQRGNFPDRFSGHQFPNYSSELNVNALLLGDSALYLCASTSDRGVGFINSPLHFGNGTRLTVT.

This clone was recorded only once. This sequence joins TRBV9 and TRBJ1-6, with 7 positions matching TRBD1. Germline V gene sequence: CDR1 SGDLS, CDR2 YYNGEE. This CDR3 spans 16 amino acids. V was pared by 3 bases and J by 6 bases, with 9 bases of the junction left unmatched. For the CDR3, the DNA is TGTGCCAGCAGCGGAGGGACAGCATATTTTAATTCACCCCTCCACTTT. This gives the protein CASSGGTAYFNSPLHF.

CDR3 in DNA: TGTGCCAGTAGTATAAGGGCAGGGCTCCAGCCCCAGCATTTT. As protein: CASSIRAGLQPQHF. The chain employs TRBV19 and TRBJ1-5; D might be TRBD1 (5 bases). CDR1 is LNHDA, CDR2 SQIVND, per germline (reference sequence). The length of the CDR3 is 14 residues. The V end lost 2 bases, the J end lost 7 bases, and 12 bases lay between the germline ends.

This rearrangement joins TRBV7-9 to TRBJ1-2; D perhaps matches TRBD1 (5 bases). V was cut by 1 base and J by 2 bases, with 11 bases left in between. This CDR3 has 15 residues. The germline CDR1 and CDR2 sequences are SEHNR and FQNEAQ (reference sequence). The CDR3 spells CASSLGGVTNYGYTF. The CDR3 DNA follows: TGTGCCAGCAGCTTAGGGGGGGTCACGAACTATGGCTACACCTTC.

CDR3 in DNA: TGTGCCAGCAGTTCTCCTACGACAGGGGACTATGGCTACACCTTC. As protein: CASSSPTTGDYGYTF. The chain has TRBV6-5 and TRBJ1-2, with 8 positions matching TRBD1. The CDR3 consists of 15 residues. The V gene end was trimmed by 4 bases and the J gene end by 3 bases; junction bases not matched to a gene: 7. The V gene's germline CDR1 is MNHEY and CDR2 SVGAGI.

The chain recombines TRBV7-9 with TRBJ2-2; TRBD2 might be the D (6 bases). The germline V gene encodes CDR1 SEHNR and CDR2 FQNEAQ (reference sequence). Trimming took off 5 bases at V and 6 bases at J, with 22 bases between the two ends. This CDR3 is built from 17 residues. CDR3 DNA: TGTGCCAGCAGCCGCAAAATTAGACTAGTTTTTCCCGGGGAGCTGTTTTTT. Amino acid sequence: CASSRKIRLVFPGELFF.

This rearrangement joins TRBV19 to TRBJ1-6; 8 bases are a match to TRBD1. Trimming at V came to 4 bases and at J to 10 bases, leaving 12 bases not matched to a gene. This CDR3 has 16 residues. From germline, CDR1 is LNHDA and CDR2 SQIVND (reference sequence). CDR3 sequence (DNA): TGTGCCAGTAGTAGGAGGGGGGGACAGGTCGGATCACCCCTCCACTTT. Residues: CASSRRGGQVGSPLHF.

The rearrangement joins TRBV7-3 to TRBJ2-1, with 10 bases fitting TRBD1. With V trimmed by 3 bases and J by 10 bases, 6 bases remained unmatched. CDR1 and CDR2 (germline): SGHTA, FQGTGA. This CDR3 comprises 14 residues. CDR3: CASSFGTGVGEQFF. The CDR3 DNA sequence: TGTGCCAGCAGCTTCGGGACAGGGGTCGGCGAGCAGTTCTTC.

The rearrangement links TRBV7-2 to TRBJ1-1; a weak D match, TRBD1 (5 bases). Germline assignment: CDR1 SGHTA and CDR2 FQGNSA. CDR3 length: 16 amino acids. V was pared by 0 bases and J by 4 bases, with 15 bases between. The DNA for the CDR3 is TGTGCCAGCAGCTTAGCTTTTAGCGGCGGGGGCACTGAAGCTTTCTTT. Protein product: CASSLAFSGGGTEAFF.

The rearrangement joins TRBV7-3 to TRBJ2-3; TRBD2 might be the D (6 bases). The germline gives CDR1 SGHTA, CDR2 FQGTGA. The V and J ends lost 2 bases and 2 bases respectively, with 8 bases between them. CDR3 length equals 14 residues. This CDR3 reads CASSLGGATDTQYF. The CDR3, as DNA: TGTGCCAGCAGCTTAGGCGGGGCCACAGATACGCAGTATTTT.

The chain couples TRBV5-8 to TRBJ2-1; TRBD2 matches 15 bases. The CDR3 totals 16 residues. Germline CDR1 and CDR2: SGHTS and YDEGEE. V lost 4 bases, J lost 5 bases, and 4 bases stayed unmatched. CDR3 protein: CASSTRTSGRDNEQFF. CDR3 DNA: TGTGCCAGCAGCACTAGGACTAGCGGGAGGGACAATGAGCAGTTCTTC.

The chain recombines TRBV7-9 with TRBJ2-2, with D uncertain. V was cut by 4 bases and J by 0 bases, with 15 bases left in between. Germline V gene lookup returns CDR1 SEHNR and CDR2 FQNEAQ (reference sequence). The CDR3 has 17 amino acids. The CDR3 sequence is CASSSSFPTTNTGELFF. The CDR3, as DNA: TGTGCCAGCAGCTCCTCCTTTCCAACAACGAACACCGGGGAGCTGTTTTTT.

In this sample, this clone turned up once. CDR3 DNA: TGCGCCAGCAGCCAAGATAGCGGGGGGGTGGACACTGAAGCTTTCTTT. This translates into CASSQDSGGVDTEAFF. This chain links TRBV4-3 with TRBJ1-1; a possible D gene is TRBD1 (5 bases). Germline V gives CDR1 LGHNA, CDR2 YSLEER. This CDR3 comprises 16 residues. With 0 bases removed from V and 3 bases from J, the gap between germline ends came to 14 bases.

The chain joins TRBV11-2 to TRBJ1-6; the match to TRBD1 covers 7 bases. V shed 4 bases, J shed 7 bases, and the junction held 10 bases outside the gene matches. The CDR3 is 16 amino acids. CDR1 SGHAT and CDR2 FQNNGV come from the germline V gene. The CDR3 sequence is CASSSLQGKGNSPLHF. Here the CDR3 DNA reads TGTGCCAGCAGCTCACTACAGGGGAAGGGGAATTCACCCCTCCACTTT.

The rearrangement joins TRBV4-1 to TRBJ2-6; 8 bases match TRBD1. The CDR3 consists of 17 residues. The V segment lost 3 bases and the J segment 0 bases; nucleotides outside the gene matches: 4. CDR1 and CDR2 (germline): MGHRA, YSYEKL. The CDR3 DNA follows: TGCGCCAGCAGCCAGGGACAGGTCCTCTCTGGGGCCAACGTCCTGACTTTC. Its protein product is CASSQGQVLSGANVLTF.

CDR3 coding DNA: TGTGCCTGGAGAAAAAACGGACTGCCCGGAACCCAGTACTTC. It specifies CAWRKNGLPGTQYF. This sequence joins TRBV30 and TRBJ2-5; TRBD2 might be the D (5 bases). V dropped 3 bases and J dropped 8 bases, with 19 bases sitting between them. Per the germline V gene, CDR1 is GTSNPN and CDR2 is SVGIG (reference sequence). This CDR3 has 14 amino acids.

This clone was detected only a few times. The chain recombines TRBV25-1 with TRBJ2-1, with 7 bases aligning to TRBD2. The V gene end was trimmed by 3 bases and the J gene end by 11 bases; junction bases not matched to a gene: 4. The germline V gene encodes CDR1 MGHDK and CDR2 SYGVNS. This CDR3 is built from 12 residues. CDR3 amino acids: CASSEEGLQQFF. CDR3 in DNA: TGTGCCAGCAGTGAGGAGGGACTACAGCAGTTCTTC.

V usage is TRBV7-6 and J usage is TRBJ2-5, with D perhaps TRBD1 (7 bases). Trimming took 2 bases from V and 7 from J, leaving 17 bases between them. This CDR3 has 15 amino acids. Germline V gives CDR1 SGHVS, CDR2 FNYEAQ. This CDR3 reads CASSLRESQGGTQYF. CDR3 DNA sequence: TGTGCCAGCAGCTTAAGGGAGAGCCAGGGGGGGACCCAGTACTTC.

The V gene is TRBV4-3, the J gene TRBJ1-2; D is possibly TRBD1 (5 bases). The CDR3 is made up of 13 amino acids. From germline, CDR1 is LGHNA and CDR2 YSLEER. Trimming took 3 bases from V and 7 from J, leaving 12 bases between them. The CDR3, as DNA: TGCGCCAGCAGCCATGGGGACTTGGGTGGCTACACCTTC. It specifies CASSHGDLGGYTF.

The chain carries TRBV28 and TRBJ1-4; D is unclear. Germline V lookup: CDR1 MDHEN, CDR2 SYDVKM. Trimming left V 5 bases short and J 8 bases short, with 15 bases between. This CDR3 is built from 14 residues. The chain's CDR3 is CASSSGGSSEKLFF. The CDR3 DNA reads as TGTGCCAGCAGTAGCGGTGGCAGTAGCGAAAAACTGTTTTTT.

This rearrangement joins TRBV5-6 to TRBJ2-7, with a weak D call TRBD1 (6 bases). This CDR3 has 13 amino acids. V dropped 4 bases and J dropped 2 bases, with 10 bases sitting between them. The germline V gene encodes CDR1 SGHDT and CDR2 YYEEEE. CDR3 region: CASSLWTAYEQYF. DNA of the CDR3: TGTGCCAGCAGCCTGTGGACAGCCTACGAGCAGTACTTC.

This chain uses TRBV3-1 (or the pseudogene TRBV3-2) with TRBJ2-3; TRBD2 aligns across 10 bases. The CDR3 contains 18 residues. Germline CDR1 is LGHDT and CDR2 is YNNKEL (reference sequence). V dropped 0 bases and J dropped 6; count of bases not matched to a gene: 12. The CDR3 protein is CASSQDVGSGRIGDTQYF. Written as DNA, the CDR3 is TGTGCCAGCAGCCAAGACGTAGGTAGCGGGAGGATTGGGGATACGCAGTATTTT.

CDR3 loop: CASSLVLGTGNGAGELFF. DNA of the CDR3: TGTGCCAGCAGCTTAGTGCTCGGGACAGGGAACGGTGCCGGGGAGCTGTTTTTT. The chain combines TRBV11-2 with TRBJ2-2, with TRBD1 matching over 9 bases. V dropped 1 base and J dropped 6; count of bases not matched to a gene: 12. This CDR3 spans 18 amino acids. CDR1 and CDR2 from the germline V gene are SGHAT and FQNNGV.

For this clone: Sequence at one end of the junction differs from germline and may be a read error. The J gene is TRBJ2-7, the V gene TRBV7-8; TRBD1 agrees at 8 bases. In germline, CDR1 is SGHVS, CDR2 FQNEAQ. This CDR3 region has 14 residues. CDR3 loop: CASSFHSQGVRWEF. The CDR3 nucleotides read TGTGCCAGCAGCTTCCATTCACAGGGGGTTCGGTGGGAGTTC.

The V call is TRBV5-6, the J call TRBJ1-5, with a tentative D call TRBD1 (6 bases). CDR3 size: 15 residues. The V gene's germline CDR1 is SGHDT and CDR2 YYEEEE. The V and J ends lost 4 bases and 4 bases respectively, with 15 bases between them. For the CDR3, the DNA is TGTGCCAGCAGCCCTTCCGGGACACAGAATCAGCCCCAGCATTTT. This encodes CASSPSGTQNQPQHF.

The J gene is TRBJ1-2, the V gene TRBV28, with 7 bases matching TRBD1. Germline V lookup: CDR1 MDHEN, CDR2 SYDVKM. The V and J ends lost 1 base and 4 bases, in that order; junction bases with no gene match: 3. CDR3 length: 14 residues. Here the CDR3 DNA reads TGTGCCAGCAGTTTATCGGGACAGTTCTATGGCTACACCTTC. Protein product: CASSLSGQFYGYTF.

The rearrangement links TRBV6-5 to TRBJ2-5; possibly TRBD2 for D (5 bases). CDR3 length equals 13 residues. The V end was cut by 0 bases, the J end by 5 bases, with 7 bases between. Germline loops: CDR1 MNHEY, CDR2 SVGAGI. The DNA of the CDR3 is TGTGCCAGCAGTTACTCGACGGGGGAGACCCAGTACTTC. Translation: CASSYSTGETQYF.

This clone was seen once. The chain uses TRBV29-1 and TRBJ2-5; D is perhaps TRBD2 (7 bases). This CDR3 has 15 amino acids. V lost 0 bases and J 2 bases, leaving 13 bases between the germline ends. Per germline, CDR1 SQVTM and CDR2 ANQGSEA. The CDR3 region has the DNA TGCAGCGTTGAAGAAGGGGGGGGCTTGCAAGAGACCCAGTACTTC. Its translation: CSVEEGGGLQETQYF.

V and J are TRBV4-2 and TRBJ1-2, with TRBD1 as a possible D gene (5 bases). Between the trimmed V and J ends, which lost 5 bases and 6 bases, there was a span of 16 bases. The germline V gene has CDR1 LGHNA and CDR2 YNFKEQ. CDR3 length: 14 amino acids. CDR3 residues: CASSSSTGVDGYTF. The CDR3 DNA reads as TGTGCCAGCAGCTCATCGACGGGGGTAGATGGCTACACCTTC.